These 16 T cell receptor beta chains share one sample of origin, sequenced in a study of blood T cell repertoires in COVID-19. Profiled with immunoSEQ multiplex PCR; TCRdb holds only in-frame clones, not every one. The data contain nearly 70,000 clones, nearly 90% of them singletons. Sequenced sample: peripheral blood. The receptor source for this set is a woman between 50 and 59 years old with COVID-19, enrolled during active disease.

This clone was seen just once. For the CDR3, the DNA is TGCAGTGCTAGTTTCAGGGGGCAAGAGACCCAGTACTTC. This encodes CSASFRGQETQYF. J is TRBJ2-5 and V is TRBV20-1; 7 bases match TRBD1. This CDR3 spans 13 amino acids. The V gene's germline CDR1 is DFQATT and CDR2 SNEGSKA (reference sequence). The ends lost 3 bases at V and 2 bases at J; junction bases unmatched: 3.

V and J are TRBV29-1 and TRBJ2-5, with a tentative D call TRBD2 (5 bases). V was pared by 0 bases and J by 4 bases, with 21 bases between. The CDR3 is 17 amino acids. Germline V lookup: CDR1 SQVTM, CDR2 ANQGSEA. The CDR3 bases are TGCAGCGTTGAAGACGACAAGCGGCCCGCGGGTCTAGAGACCCAGTACTTC. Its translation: CSVEDDKRPAGLETQYF.

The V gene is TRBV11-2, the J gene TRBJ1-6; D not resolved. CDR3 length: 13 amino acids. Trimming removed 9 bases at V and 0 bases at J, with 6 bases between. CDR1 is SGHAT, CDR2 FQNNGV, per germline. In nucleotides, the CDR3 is TGTGCCAGTGAGAGCTCCTATAATTCACCCCTCCACTTT. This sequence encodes CASESSYNSPLHF.

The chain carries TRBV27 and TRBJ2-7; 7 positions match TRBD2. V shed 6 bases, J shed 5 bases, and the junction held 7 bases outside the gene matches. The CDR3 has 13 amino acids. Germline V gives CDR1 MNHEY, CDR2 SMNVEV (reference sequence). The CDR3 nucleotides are TGTGCCAGCAGAGTACCGGGAGGCCACGAGCAGTACTTC. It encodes CASRVPGGHEQYF.

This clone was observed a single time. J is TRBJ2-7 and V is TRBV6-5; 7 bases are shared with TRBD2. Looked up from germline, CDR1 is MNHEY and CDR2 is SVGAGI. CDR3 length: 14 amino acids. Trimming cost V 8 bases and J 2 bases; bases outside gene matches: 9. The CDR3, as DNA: TGTGCCAGCCAAAGCGGGATTGGCACCTACGAGCAGTACTTC. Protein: CASQSGIGTYEQYF.

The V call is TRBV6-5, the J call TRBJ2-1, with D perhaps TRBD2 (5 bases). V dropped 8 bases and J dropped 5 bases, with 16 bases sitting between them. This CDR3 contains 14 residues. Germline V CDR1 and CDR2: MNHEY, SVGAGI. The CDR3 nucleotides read TGTGCCAGCGGTAGCCGGTCGGGAAACAATGAGCAGTTCTTC. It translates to CASGSRSGNNEQFF.

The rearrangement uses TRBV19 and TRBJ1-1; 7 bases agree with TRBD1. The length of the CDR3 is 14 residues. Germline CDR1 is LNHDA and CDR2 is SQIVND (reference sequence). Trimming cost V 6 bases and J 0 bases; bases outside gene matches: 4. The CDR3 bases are TGTGCCAGTAGACCGGGACAGATGAACACTGAAGCTTTCTTT. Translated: CASRPGQMNTEAFF.

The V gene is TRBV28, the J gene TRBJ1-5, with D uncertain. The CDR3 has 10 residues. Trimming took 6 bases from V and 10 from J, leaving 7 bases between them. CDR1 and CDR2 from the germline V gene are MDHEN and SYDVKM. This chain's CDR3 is CASRSRPQHF. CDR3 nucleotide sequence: TGTGCCAGCAGAAGTAGACCCCAGCATTTT. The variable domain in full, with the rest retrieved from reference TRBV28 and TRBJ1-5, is DVKVTQSSRYLVKRTGEKVFLECVQDMDHENMFWYRQDPGLGLRLIYFSYDVKMKEKGDIPEGYSVSREKKERFSLILESASTNQTSMYLCASRSRPQHFGDGTRLSIL.

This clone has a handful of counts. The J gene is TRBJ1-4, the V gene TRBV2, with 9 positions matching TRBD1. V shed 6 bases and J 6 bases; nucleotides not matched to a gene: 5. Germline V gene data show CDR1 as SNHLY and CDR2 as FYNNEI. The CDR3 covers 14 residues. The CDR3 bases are TGTGCCAGCAGCCTACGGACAGGGGATGAAAAACTGTTTTTT. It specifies CASSLRTGDEKLFF.

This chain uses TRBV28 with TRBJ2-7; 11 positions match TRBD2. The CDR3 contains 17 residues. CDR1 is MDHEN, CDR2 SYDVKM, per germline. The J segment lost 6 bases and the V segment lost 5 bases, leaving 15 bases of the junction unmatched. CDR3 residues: CASSLIIAGGPQSEQYF. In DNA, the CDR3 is TGTGCCAGCAGTCTCATCATAGCGGGAGGGCCACAGAGCGAGCAGTACTTC. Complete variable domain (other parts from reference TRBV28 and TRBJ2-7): DVKVTQSSRYLVKRTGEKVFLECVQDMDHENMFWYRQDPGLGLRLIYFSYDVKMKEKGDIPEGYSVSREKKERFSLILESASTNQTSMYLCASSLIIAGGPQSEQYFGPGTRLTVT.

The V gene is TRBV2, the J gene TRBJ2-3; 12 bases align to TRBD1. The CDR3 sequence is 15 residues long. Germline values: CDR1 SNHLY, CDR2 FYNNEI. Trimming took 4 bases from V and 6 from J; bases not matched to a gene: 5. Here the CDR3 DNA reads TGTGCCAGCAGTGTGGGGGGACAGGGGGCCGATACGCAGTATTTT. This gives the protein CASSVGGQGADTQYF.

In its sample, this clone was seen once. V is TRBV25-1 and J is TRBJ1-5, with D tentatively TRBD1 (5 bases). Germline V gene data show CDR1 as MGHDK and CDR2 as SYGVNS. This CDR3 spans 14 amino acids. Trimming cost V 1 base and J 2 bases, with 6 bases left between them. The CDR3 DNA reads TGTGCCAGCAGTGAATGGGGGGGCAATCAGCCCCAGCATTTT. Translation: CASSEWGGNQPQHF.

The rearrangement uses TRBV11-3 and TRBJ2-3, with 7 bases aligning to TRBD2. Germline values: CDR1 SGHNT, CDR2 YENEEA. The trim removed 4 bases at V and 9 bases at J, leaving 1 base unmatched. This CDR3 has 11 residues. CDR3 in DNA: TGTGCCAGCAGCTCCGGGGGGACGCAGTATTTT. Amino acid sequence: CASSSGGTQYF.

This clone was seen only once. The CDR3: CASSYNAGGGTDTQYF. The CDR3 DNA sequence: TGTGCCAGCAGTTACAACGCAGGGGGTGGCACAGATACGCAGTATTTT. The chain couples TRBV6-5 to TRBJ2-3, with 7 bases matching TRBD1. CDR3 length: 16 amino acids. V lost 2 bases and J lost 1; bases outside the gene matches: 6. Germline V lookup: CDR1 MNHEY, CDR2 SVGAGI.

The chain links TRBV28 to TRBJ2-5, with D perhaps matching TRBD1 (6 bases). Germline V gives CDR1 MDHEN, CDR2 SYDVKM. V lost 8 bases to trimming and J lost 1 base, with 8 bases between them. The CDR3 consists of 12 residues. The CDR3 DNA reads TGTGCCAGCGCACAGGGCCAAGAGACCCAGTACTTC. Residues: CASAQGQETQYF.

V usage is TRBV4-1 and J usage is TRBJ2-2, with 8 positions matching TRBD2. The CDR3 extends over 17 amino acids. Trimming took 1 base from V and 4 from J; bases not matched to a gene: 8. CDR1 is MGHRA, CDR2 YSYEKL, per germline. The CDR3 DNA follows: TGCGCCAGCAGCCAAGTGTTAGCGGGAATTAGCACCGGGGAGCTGTTTTTT. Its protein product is CASSQVLAGISTGELFF.